This TCR beta chain came from a study of cytomegalovirus exposure and HLA in healthy donors. Findings of the study overall: Cytomegalovirus-associated TCR beta chains were listed, numbering 150 to 200.

PCR was performed using 60 Vbeta and 13 Jbeta primers. The method was immunoSEQ multiplex PCR; TCRdb's version includes in-frame clones alone and lacks a portion of them. The table shows about 130,000 clones, with 70% to 80% occurring only once. The trim removed 0 bases at V and 5 bases at J, leaving 9 bases unmatched. The CDR3 sequence is 16 residues long. The germline V gene encodes CDR1 MGHRA and CDR2 YSYEKL. About this clone itself: Its antigen remains unidentified.

The rearrangement links TRBV4-1 to TRBJ1-1, with 7 bases identical to TRBD1. The specimen sequenced was PBMCs. This TCR derives from a female donor in good health and CMV-seronegative. The CDR3 region is CASSQDKRQGGTEAFF. The CDR3 bases are TGCGCCAGCAGCCAAGATAAAAGACAGGGAGGTACTGAAGCTTTCTTT.